The entry that follows covers one T cell receptor (beta chain) sequence. The record originates from a study of preoperative IRX-2 immunotherapy in early breast cancer. Profiled with immunoSEQ multiplex PCR; TCRdb holds only in-frame clones, not every one. In the table there are 34,000 or so clones, 90% to 95% of which are singletons. Germline assignment: CDR1 GTSNPN and CDR2 SVGIG (reference sequence). The CDR3 covers 15 residues. Trimming took 5 bases from V and 5 from J; bases not matched to a gene: 9. Treatment denoted: preoperative locoregional IRX-2 cytokine immunotherapy. The TCR originated in a human donor with breast cancer. This rearrangement joins TRBV30 to TRBJ2-3; 11 bases fit TRBD2. This sample was taken from a patient treated with IRX-2 immunotherapy. CDR3 sequence reads: CAWDYRLAGGDTQYF. The CDR3 DNA is TGTGCCTGGGACTACAGGCTAGCGGGAGGAGATACGCAGTATTTT.